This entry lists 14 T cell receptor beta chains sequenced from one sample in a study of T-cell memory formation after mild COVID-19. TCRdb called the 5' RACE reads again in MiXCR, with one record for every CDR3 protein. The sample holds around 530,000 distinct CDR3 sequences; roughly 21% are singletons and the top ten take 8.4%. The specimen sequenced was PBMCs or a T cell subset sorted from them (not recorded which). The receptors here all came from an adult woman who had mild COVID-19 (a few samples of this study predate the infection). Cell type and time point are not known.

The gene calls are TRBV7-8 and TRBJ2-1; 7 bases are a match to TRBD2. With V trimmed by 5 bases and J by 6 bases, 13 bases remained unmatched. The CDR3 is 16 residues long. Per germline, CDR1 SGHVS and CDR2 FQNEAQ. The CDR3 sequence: CASSIEAGMSTNEQFF. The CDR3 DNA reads TGTGCCAGCAGCATAGAAGCGGGAATGAGTACCAATGAGCAGTTCTTC.

The CDR3 nucleotides read TGTGCCAGTAGTATTGGAGTCTCGGCTGGCTACACCTTC. This codes for CASSIGVSAGYTF. This chain joins TRBV19 and TRBJ1-2; D unclear. CDR1 LNHDA and CDR2 SQIVND come from the germline V gene (reference sequence). Trimming shortened V by 3 bases and J by 7 bases, and 12 bases separated the two germline ends. This CDR3 is built from 13 residues.

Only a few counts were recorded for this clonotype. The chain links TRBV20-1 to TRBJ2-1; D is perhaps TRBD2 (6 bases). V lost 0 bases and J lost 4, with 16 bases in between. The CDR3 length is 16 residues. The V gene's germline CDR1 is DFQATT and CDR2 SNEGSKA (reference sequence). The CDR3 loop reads CSARDQAGSTYNEQFF. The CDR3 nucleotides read TGCAGTGCTAGAGATCAGGCCGGGAGCACGTACAATGAGCAGTTCTTC.

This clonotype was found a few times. This CDR3 is CSVDGEFSTDTQYF. The CDR3 nucleotides read TGCAGCGTTGACGGGGAATTCAGCACAGATACGCAGTATTTT. The chain joins TRBV29-1 to TRBJ2-3; D might be TRBD2 (5 bases). The CDR3 extends over 14 amino acids. V shed 3 bases and J shed 0 bases, with 10 bases lying between them. Germline V gene data show CDR1 as SQVTM and CDR2 as ANQGSEA.

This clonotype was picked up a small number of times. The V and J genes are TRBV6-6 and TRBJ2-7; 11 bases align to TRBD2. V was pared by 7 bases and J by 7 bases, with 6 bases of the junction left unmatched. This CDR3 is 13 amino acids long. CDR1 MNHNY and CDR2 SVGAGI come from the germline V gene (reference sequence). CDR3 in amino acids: CASTNRTSGEQYF. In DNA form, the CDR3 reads TGTGCCAGCACTAATAGGACTAGCGGGGAGCAGTACTTC.

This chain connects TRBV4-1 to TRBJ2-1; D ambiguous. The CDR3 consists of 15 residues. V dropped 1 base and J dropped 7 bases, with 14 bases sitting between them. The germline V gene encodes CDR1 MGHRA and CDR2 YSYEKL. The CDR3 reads CASSQALGAWNEQFF. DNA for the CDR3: TGCGCCAGCAGCCAAGCCTTGGGCGCTTGGAATGAGCAGTTCTTC.

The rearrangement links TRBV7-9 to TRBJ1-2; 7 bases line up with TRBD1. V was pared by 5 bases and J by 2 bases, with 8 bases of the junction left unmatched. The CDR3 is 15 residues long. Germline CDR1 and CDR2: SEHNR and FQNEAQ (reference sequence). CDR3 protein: CASSPFRRGNYGYTF. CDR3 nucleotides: TGTGCCAGCAGCCCATTTCGCAGGGGGAACTATGGCTACACCTTC.

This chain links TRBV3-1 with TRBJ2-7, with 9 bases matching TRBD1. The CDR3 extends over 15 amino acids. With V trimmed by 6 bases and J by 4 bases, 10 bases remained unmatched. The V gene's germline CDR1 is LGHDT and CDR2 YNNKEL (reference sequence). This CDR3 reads CASSQIGTGSYEQYF. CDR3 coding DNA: TGTGCCAGCAGTCAGATAGGGACAGGGTCGTACGAGCAGTACTTC.

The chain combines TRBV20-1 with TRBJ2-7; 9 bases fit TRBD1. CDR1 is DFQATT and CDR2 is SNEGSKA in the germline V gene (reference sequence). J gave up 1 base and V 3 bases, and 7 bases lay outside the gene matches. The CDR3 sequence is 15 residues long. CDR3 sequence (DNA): TGCAGTGCTAGGGAGACCGGGACAGGGTCCTACGAGCAGTACTTC. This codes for CSARETGTGSYEQYF.

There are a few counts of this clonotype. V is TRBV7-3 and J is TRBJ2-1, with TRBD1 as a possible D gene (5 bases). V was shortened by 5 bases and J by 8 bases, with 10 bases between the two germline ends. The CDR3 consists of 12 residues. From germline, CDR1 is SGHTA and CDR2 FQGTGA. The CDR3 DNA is TGTGCCAGCAGCAAAGGCAGGGATGAGCAGTTCTTC. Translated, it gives CASSKGRDEQFF.

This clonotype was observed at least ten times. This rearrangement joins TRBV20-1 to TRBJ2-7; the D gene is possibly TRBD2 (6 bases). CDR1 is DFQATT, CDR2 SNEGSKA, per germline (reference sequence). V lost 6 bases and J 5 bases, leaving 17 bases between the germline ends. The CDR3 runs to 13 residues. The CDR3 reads CSAVRGKGDEQYF. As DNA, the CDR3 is TGCAGTGCCGTACGGGGGAAAGGGGACGAGCAGTACTTC.

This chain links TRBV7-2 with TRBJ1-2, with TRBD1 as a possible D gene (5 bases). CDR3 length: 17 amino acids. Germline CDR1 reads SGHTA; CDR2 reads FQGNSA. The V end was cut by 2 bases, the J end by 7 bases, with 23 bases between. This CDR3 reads CASSLLSGPWEIGGYTF. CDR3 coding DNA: TGTGCCAGCAGCTTACTCTCGGGACCCTGGGAGATAGGTGGCTACACCTTC. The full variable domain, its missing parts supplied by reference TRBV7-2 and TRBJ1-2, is GAGVSQSPSNKVTEKGKDVELRCDPISGHTALYWYRQSLGQGLEFLIYFQGNSAPDKSGLPSDRFSAERTGGSVSTLTIQRTQQEDSAVYLCASSLLSGPWEIGGYTFGSGTRLTVV.

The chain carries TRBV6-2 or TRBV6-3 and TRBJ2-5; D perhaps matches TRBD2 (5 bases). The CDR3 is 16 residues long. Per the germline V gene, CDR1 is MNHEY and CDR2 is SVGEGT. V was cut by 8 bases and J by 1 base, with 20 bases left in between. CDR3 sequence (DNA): TGTGCCAGCCGTCTATCGTCTAGCTGGTTCCAAGAGACCCAGTACTTC. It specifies CASRLSSSWFQETQYF.

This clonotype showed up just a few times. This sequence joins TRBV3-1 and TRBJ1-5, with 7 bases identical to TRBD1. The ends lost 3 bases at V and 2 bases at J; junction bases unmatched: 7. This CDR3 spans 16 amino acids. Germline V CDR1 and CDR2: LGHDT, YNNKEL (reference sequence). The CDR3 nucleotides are TGTGCCAGCAGCCAGACAGGGCGGGGAGGCAATCAGCCCCAGCATTTT. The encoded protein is CASSQTGRGGNQPQHF.